This T cell receptor (beta chain) is from a study of blood T cell repertoires in COVID-19. Across the whole study: Italy, Spain and the United States were the sources of the convalescent and acute COVID-19 samples. PBMCs, B-cell-depleted T cells, or T cells provided the cDNA or gDNA that made up the material.

Original methodology: The assay estimated nucleated cells by amplifying reference gene primers. The table came from immunoSEQ multiplex PCR; TCRdb's copy has only in-frame clones and leaves some out. V and J calls plus clone size are reproduced from that table; the DNA served to infer D and trimming. The table has about 25,000 clones, 70% to 85% seen once. The CDR3 has 15 residues. The V and J ends lost 2 bases and 9 bases, in that order; junction bases with no gene match: 8. Germline lookup yields CDR1 SGHTS and CDR2 YDEGEE. The TCR was taken from a man older than 75 with active or convalescent COVID-19. Material: peripheral blood. J is TRBJ1-6 and V is TRBV5-8, with 7 bases that match TRBD1. The CDR3 nucleotides read TGTGCCAGCAGCTTTCGAGGGGGCGTGGGTTCACCCCTCCACTTT. Residues: CASSFRGGVGSPLHF.